A selection of T cell receptor beta chains follows, all from one sample in a study of post-analysis software for immune sequencing data. MiXCR, run by TCRdb on the PCR reads, gives a single entry per CDR3 protein. The repertoire consists of fewer than 850,000 distinct CDR3 sequences, with 40% to 55% occurring once and the leading ten covering roughly 4.9%. The material sequenced was blood. The receptors shown here come from a girl between 10 and 17 years old with multiple sclerosis. The CDR3 runs from the conserved cysteine through the conserved F or W. D genes are given only for firm matches. Not every row has a clone size; where given, it reads once, few, many or a size class.

size | J | D | V | CDR3 | DNA
. | TRBJ2-1 | TRBD1 | TRBV7-3 | CASSPDRGAYNEQFF | TGTGCCAGCAGCCCCGACAGGGGCGCTTACAATGAGCAGTTCTTC
. | TRBJ2-2 | . | TRBV30 | CAWSVGDLQLFF | TGTGCCTGGAGTGTCGGCGACTTACAGCTGTTTTTT
. | TRBJ2-1 | . | TRBV7-8 | CASSLSSASSYNEQFF | TGTGCCAGCAGCCTTTCTAGCGCCAGCTCCTACAATGAGCAGTTCTTC
. | TRBJ1-1 | TRBD1 | TRBV29-1 | CSVEGDRDTEAFF | TGCAGCGTTGAGGGGGACAGGGACACTGAAGCTTTCTTT
. | TRBJ2-3 | . | TRBV7-3 | CASSTGEVTPYTDTQYF | TGTGCCAGCAGCACTGGTGAGGTGACTCCTTACACAGATACGCAGTATTTT
few | TRBJ2-7 | TRBD2 | TRBV6-5 | CASSYRGLAFTYEQYF | TGTGCCAGCAGTTACAGGGGACTAGCGTTTACCTACGAGCAGTACTTC
. | TRBJ1-2 | . | TRBV7-9 | CASSLEAGSGYTF | TGTGCCAGCAGCTTAGAGGCAGGGTCTGGCTACACCTTC
. | TRBJ2-1 | TRBD2 | TRBV12-3/TRBV12-4 | CASSPMTSGRALGLYEQFF | TGTGCCAGCAGTCCAATGACTAGCGGGAGGGCCCTCGGGTTGTATGAGCAGTTCTTC
few | TRBJ2-7 | . | TRBV2 | CASSEAVFYEQYF | TGTGCCAGCAGTGAAGCAGTGTTCTACGAGCAGTACTTC
. | TRBJ2-7 | TRBD1 | TRBV4-3 | CASSHARTGVGNEQYF | TGCGCCAGCAGCCATGCCCGGACAGGCGTTGGGAACGAGCAGTACTTC
. | TRBJ2-7 | . | TRBV2 | CASVTGTDTYEQYF | TGTGCCAGCGTCACCGGGACCGATACCTACGAGCAGTACTTC
few | TRBJ2-7 | . | TRBV20-1 | CSARVLGGQGYEQYF | TGCAGTGCTAGAGTCCTGGGGGGTCAAGGCTACGAGCAGTACTTC
. | TRBJ2-1 | . | TRBV4-2 | CASSQPSNEQFF | TGTGCCAGCAGCCAACCCTCCAATGAGCAGTTCTTC
. | TRBJ2-7 | . | TRBV7-2 | CASSYHSGLSYEQYF | TGTGCCAGCAGCTATCATTCGGGACTTTCCTACGAGCAGTACTTC
once | TRBJ2-3 | TRBD2 | TRBV3-1 | CASSHGLAGGPTTDTQYF | TGTGCCAGCAGCCACGGACTAGCGGGAGGGCCCACCACAGATACGCAGTATTTT
. | TRBJ2-6 | . | TRBV20-1 | CSAWGLWGSGLSGANVLTF | TGCAGTGCTTGGGGGTTATGGGGGTCCGGACTCTCTGGGGCCAACGTCCTGACTTTC
. | TRBJ2-7 | . | TRBV12-3/TRBV12-4 | CASSLSERSYEQYF | TGTGCCAGCAGTTTATCCGAACGCTCCTACGAGCAGTACTTC
. | TRBJ2-5 | . | TRBV10-3 | CAISEVGSVETQYF | TGTGCCATCAGTGAGGTAGGGTCCGTAGAGACCCAGTACTTC
. | TRBJ1-5 | TRBD1 | TRBV4-1 | CASSQEAGGWEPQHF | TGCGCCAGCAGCCAAGAGGCAGGGGGTTGGGAACCCCAGCATTTT
. | TRBJ2-1 | TRBD2 | TRBV7-9 | CASSLGKREFDEQFF | TGTGCCAGCAGCTTAGGGAAGCGGGAGTTCGATGAGCAGTTCTTC
few | TRBJ1-1 | . | TRBV29-1 | CSVKTRGTNTEAFF | TGCAGCGTCAAAACCCGGGGGACGAACACTGAAGCTTTCTTT
. | TRBJ2-3 | . | TRBV19 | CASSIDSGDTQYF | TGTGCCAGTAGTATAGATTCGGGAGATACGCAGTATTTT
. | TRBJ1-2 | . | TRBV18 | CASSPCGEANYGYTF | TGTGCCAGCTCACCATGTGGAGAGGCAAACTATGGCTACACCTTC
. | TRBJ2-7 | TRBD1 | TRBV7-3 | CASSPPKQGTYEQYF | TGTGCCAGCAGCCCGCCCAAACAGGGGACCTACGAGCAGTACTTC
few | TRBJ1-2 | . | TRBV29-1 | CSVNAGDYGYTF | TGCAGCGTTAATGCAGGGGACTATGGCTACACCTTC
few | TRBJ2-7 | . | TRBV20-1 | CSALHRDSIYEQYF | TGCAGTGCCTTACACAGGGATAGCATCTACGAGCAGTACTTC
. | TRBJ2-1 | . | TRBV2 | CASIPDWDNEQFF | TGTGCCAGCATCCCGGACTGGGACAATGAGCAGTTCTTC
. | TRBJ2-5 | . | TRBV30 | CAWSNAETQYF | TGTGCCTGGAGTAACGCGGAGACCCAGTACTTC
. | TRBJ2-7 | TRBD1 | TRBV7-9 | CASSDRLGQSSYEQYF | TGTGCCAGCAGCGACCGGCTGGGACAGAGCTCCTACGAGCAGTACTTC
. | TRBJ1-2 | TRBD1 | TRBV10-1 | CASSEWGTGGLNYGYTF | TGCGCCAGCAGTGAGTGGGGGACAGGGGGCTTGAACTATGGCTACACCTTC
few | TRBJ2-1 | TRBD2 | TRBV20-1 | CSARDVREGYNEQFF | TGCAGTGCTAGAGATGTCCGGGAGGGCTACAATGAGCAGTTCTTC
. | TRBJ2-1 | . | TRBV6-5 | CASSPLPGTYNEQFF | TGTGCCAGCAGTCCCCTGCCAGGCACCTACAATGAGCAGTTCTTC
. | TRBJ2-7 | . | TRBV20-1 | CSARSDSPYEQYF | TGCAGTGCTAGGTCTGACAGTCCCTACGAGCAGTACTTC
. | TRBJ2-7 | TRBD2 | TRBV6-5 | CASSYLPVPSGRASSYEQYF | TGTGCCAGCAGTTACCTCCCAGTGCCTAGCGGGAGAGCAAGCTCCTACGAGCAGTACTTC
. | TRBJ2-1 | TRBD2 | TRBV10-3 | CAISARGLAGGKNEQFF | TGTGCCATCAGTGCCCGTGGACTAGCGGGAGGGAAAAATGAGCAGTTCTTC
. | TRBJ1-5 | . | TRBV6-2/TRBV6-3 | CASKGDGGNQPQHF | TGTGCCAGCAAAGGAGACGGGGGCAATCAGCCCCAGCATTTT
. | TRBJ2-7 | . | TRBV28 | CASSFSEGKKGQYF | TGTGCCAGCAGCTTCTCGGAAGGGAAGAAGGGGCAGTACTTC
few | TRBJ2-3 | . | TRBV25-1 | CASSEDQAALRRDTQYF | TGTGCCAGCAGTGAAGATCAGGCAGCCCTAAGGAGAGATACGCAGTATTTT
few | TRBJ2-1 | . | TRBV6-5 | CASSYASENEQFF | TGTGCCAGCAGTTACGCATCTGAGAATGAGCAGTTCTTC
many | TRBJ2-1 | . | TRBV6-5 | CASSFNTHEQFF | TGTGCCAGCAGTTTCAATACGCATGAGCAGTTCTTC
. | TRBJ2-1 | . | TRBV29-1 | CTALDGGAYNEQFF | TGCACCGCGTTAGACGGCGGAGCCTACAATGAGCAGTTCTTC
. | TRBJ2-3 | . | TRBV7-6 | CASSLSGPDGDTQYF | TGTGCCAGCAGCTTATCGGGCCCCGATGGGGATACGCAGTATTTT
few | TRBJ2-5 | . | TRBV6-2/TRBV6-3 | CASTPIEGFGETQYF | TGTGCCAGCACCCCAATCGAGGGATTCGGAGAGACCCAGTACTTC
few | TRBJ2-3 | TRBD2 | TRBV29-1 | CSVEEREGGTDTQYF | TGCAGCGTTGAAGAACGGGAGGGCGGGACAGATACGCAGTATTTT
. | TRBJ1-2 | TRBD1 | TRBV6-1 | CASSEGQGISYGYTF | TGTGCCAGCAGTGAAGGACAGGGGATCTCCTATGGCTACACCTTC
. | TRBJ2-7 | . | TRBV20-1 | CSARMTGLYEQYF | TGCAGTGCTAGAATGACAGGACTATACGAGCAGTACTTC
few | TRBJ2-3 | . | TRBV7-2 | CASSLALVGADTQYF | TGTGCCAGCAGCTTAGCATTAGTGGGGGCGGATACGCAGTATTTT
. | TRBJ2-3 | TRBD2 | TRBV7-7 | CASSASLAGGTSTDTQYF | TGTGCCAGCAGCGCCAGTCTAGCGGGAGGCACTAGCACAGATACGCAGTATTTT
. | TRBJ2-5 | . | TRBV15 | CATSRAPETEETQYF | TGTGCCACCAGCAGAGCCCCCGAGACAGAAGAGACCCAGTACTTC
. | TRBJ2-3 | TRBD2 | TRBV5-1 | CASSPSREAGTDTQYF | TGCGCCAGCAGCCCGAGCCGGGAGGCTGGCACAGATACGCAGTATTTT